Below, one T cell receptor beta chain is given with its context. Its specificity is unknown. Profiling relied on immunoSEQ multiplex PCR, and the TCRdb table lists in-frame clones only, not all of them. The sample holds roughly 20,000 clones; 80% are singletons and the top ten take under 4%. V lost 5 bases to trimming and J lost 6 bases; unmatched junction nucleotides: 9. The CDR3 spans 15 residues. The germline gives CDR1 SGHAT, CDR2 FQNNGV. These data originate in a study of tumor-infiltrating lymphocytes in localized non-small cell lung cancer. Study context: The cohort mixed smokers and never-smokers, several histologies, and some post-neoadjuvant-chemotherapy samples.

Notes on the study in general: No link was found between tumor T-cell fraction and recurrence-free survival. TCR sequencing covered a subset of patients with enough tissue.

The specimen was lung tumor tissue. The chain recombines TRBV11-2 with TRBJ2-7, with 11 bases lining up with TRBD1. The receptor was isolated from a human donor with non-small cell lung cancer. DNA for the CDR3: TGTGCCAGCAGCCCAACCGGGACAGGGGGGATCGAGCAGTACTTC. It codes for CASSPTGTGGIEQYF.